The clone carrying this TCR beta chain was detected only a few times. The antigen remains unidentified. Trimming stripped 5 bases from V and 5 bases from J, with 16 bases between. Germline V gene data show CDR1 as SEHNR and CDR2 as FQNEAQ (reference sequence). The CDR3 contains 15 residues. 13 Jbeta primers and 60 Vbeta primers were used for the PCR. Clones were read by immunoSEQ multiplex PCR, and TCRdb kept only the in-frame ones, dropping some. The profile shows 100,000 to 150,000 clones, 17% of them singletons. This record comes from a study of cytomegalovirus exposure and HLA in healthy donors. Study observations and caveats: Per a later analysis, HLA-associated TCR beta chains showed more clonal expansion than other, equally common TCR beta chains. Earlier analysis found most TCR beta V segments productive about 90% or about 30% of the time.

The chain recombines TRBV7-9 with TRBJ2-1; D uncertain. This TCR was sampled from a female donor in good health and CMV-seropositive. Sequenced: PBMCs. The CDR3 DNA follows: TGTGCCAGCAGCCCTAATAATGGTCCAAACAATGAGCAGTTCTTC. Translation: CASSPNNGPNNEQFF.